This T cell receptor beta chain was sequenced during a study of blood T cell repertoires in COVID-19. Background on the study: Samples came from the United States, Italy and Spain, spanning acute and convalescent COVID-19. PBMCs, B-cell-depleted T cells, or T cells provided the cDNA or gDNA that made up the material.

As processed by the authors: It was from reference gene primer amplification that nucleated cell counts were estimated. Sequencing used immunoSEQ multiplex PCR; TCRdb keeps in-frame clones, though not all of them. The V and J calls and the clone size are those of that table, but D and trimming were determined from the DNA. The profile shows tens of thousands of clones, 80% to 90% of them singletons. Germline loops: CDR1 MNHEY, CDR2 SMNVEV (reference sequence). The junction had 11 bases not matched to a gene; V was cut back by 2 bases and J by 10 bases. The CDR3 contains 17 residues. The chain is built from TRBV27 and TRBJ2-1, with 13 bases that match TRBD2. This TCR came from a man aged 45-60 years with acute or convalescent COVID-19. The sequencing sample was made of peripheral blood. The CDR3 nucleotides read TGTGCCAGCAGTTTAGAATCGGGGACTAGCGGGGCTAGGGAGCAGTTCTTC. Protein: CASSLESGTSGAREQFF.